The 27 T cell receptor beta chains given below trace back to one sample, sequenced in a study of shared clonotypes between healthy human individuals. TCRdb's table, derived via immunoSEQ multiplex PCR, lists solely in-frame clones and lacks some. The repertoire holds nearly 750,000 clones, with 55% to 80% as singletons. The material sequenced was memory CD4+ T cells sorted from blood. Indicated subset: CD45RA-negative fraction. All receptors come from a woman in her twenties or thirties in good health.

The chain employs TRBV28 and TRBJ2-7, with D perhaps TRBD1 or TRBD2 (7 bases each). Germline CDR1 MDHEN, CDR2 SYDVKM. The CDR3 loop spans 14 amino acids. Trimming pared 5 bases from V and 3 bases from J, leaving 14 bases between. This CDR3 reads CASSQTGTNYEQYF. The CDR3 DNA sequence: TGTGCCAGCAGTCAGACAGGGACTAACTACGAGCAGTACTTC. The full variable domain, in which reference TRBV28 and TRBJ2-7 provide the parts outside the CDR3, is DVKVTQSSRYLVKRTGEKVFLECVQDMDHENMFWYRQDPGLGLRLIYFSYDVKMKEKGDIPEGYSVSREKKERFSLILESASTNQTSMYLCASSQTGTNYEQYFGPGTRLTVT.

This chain uses TRBV28 with TRBJ2-3; 13 bases map to TRBD2. CDR3 length: 15 residues. V dropped 5 bases and J dropped 4; count of bases not matched to a gene: 3. From germline, CDR1 is MDHEN and CDR2 SYDVKM. This CDR3 is CASSRTSGSADTQYF. The DNA of the CDR3 is TGTGCCAGCAGTCGGACTAGCGGGAGCGCAGATACGCAGTATTTT.

This sequence joins TRBV18 and TRBJ1-4, with D unclear. Trimming took off 3 bases at V and 0 bases at J, with 5 bases between the two ends. This CDR3 is 14 amino acids long. The germline CDR1 and CDR2 sequences are KGHSH and LQKENI. The CDR3 nucleotides are TGTGCCAGCTCACCGATTCCAACTAATGAAAAACTGTTTTTT. Protein: CASSPIPTNEKLFF.

The chain employs TRBV11-2 and TRBJ2-5; 7 bases fit TRBD2. Germline V gene data show CDR1 as SGHAT and CDR2 as FQNNGV. This CDR3 is 13 amino acids long. The V and J ends lost 7 bases and 5 bases, in that order; junction bases with no gene match: 7. Here the CDR3 reads CASTGREMETQYF. The CDR3 DNA reads as TGTGCCAGCACCGGGCGGGAGATGGAGACCCAGTACTTC.

V and J are TRBV5-1 and TRBJ2-1; 10 bases are a match to TRBD2. The CDR3 sequence is 18 residues long. Germline loops: CDR1 SGHRS, CDR2 YFSETQ. V shed 1 base, J shed 6 bases, and the junction held 13 bases outside the gene matches. The CDR3 loop is CASSLPGLAASLGNEQFF. In DNA, the CDR3 is TGCGCCAGCAGCTTGCCAGGACTAGCGGCTTCCTTGGGCAATGAGCAGTTCTTC.

The chain is built from TRBV2 and TRBJ2-1; D remains ambiguous. The CDR3 has 12 amino acids. Germline-derived CDR1 and CDR2 are SNHLY and FYNNEI. Trimming stripped 3 bases from V and 11 bases from J, with 11 bases between. CDR3 sequence: CASSDLDSQQFF. The DNA of the CDR3 is TGTGCCAGCAGTGATCTAGACTCGCAGCAGTTCTTC.

V usage is TRBV10-1 and J usage is TRBJ2-1; perhaps TRBD2 as D (6 bases). Looked up from germline, CDR1 is WNHNN and CDR2 is SYGVQD (reference sequence). The germline V and J ends were trimmed by 8 bases and 7 bases, with 15 bases remaining between them. This CDR3 is 13 amino acids long. DNA for the CDR3: TGCGCCAGCCAGGCGGGGACTGTAAATGAGCAGTTCTTC. This translates into CASQAGTVNEQFF.

The chain recombines TRBV27 with TRBJ2-7; no definite D call. Germline lookup yields CDR1 MNHEY and CDR2 SMNVEV (reference sequence). V was trimmed by 6 bases and J by 3 bases, leaving 12 bases between them. This CDR3 is 13 amino acids long. DNA of the CDR3: TGTGCCAGCAGGAGGAGTGGGGTCTACGAGCAGTACTTC. This translates into CASRRSGVYEQYF.

V gene TRBV18 combines with J gene TRBJ2-3, with D unresolved. The CDR3 spans 14 residues. V was cut by 0 bases and J by 0 bases, with 4 bases left in between. Germline V gene lookup returns CDR1 KGHSH and CDR2 LQKENI. The CDR3 protein is CASSPPASTDTQYF. CDR3 coding DNA: TGTGCCAGCTCACCACCCGCCAGCACAGATACGCAGTATTTT.

V gene TRBV2 combines with J gene TRBJ2-1, with 10 nucleotides matching TRBD2. The trim removed 4 bases at V and 5 bases at J, leaving 2 bases unmatched. The germline gives CDR1 SNHLY, CDR2 FYNNEI. This CDR3 comprises 14 residues. The CDR3 loop reads CASSGTSGNNEQFF. DNA of the CDR3: TGTGCCAGCAGTGGGACTAGCGGAAACAATGAGCAGTTCTTC.

This clone was picked up one time. The chain employs TRBV6-4 and TRBJ1-5, with a possible D match to TRBD1 (6 bases). The V end lost 6 bases, the J end lost 0 bases, and 24 bases lay between the germline ends. Germline V gene sequence: CDR1 MRHNA, CDR2 SNTAGT. The CDR3 has 19 amino acids. The DNA for the CDR3 is TGTGCCAGCAGAACCCCACGGGGGCCTCTGTATTATAGCAATCAGCCCCAGCATTTT. This encodes CASRTPRGPLYYSNQPQHF.

The CDR3 sequence: CASSLTGACPPDTQYF. CDR3 nucleotides: TGTGCCAGCAGCTTAACCGGAGCCTGCCCCCCAGATACGCAGTATTTT. The rearrangement links TRBV7-6 to TRBJ2-3; D remains ambiguous. This CDR3 region has 16 residues. V gave up 2 bases and J gave up 4 bases, with 16 bases separating them. Germline values: CDR1 SGHVS, CDR2 FNYEAQ.

This chain joins TRBV6-1 and TRBJ1-1, with 8 bases identical to TRBD1. After removal of 4 bases from V and 6 bases from J, the junction contained 4 bases not matched to a gene. The CDR3 spans 13 residues. CDR1 is MNHNS and CDR2 is SASEGT in the germline V gene. In DNA form, the CDR3 reads TGTGCCAGCAGTGCGACAGGGGTCGCTGAAGCTTTCTTT. Its translation is CASSATGVAEAFF.

The genes are TRBV11-3 and TRBJ2-7, with D possibly being TRBD1 (6 bases). The CDR3 totals 15 residues. V was shortened by 5 bases and J by 2 bases, with 16 bases between the two germline ends. CDR1 is SGHNT, CDR2 YENEEA, per germline. CDR3 residues: CASSVTGTRPYEQYF. DNA of the CDR3: TGTGCCAGCAGCGTAACCGGGACACGACCCTACGAGCAGTACTTC.

The rearrangement uses TRBV4-1 and TRBJ2-3, with 7 bases that match TRBD2. The CDR3 sequence is 16 residues long. Trimming removed 1 base from V and 1 base from J; junction bases left unmatched: 5. CDR1 MGHRA and CDR2 YSYEKL come from the germline V gene. The CDR3 protein is CASSQVAGVGTDTQYF. The CDR3, as DNA: TGCGCCAGCAGCCAAGTCGCGGGAGTTGGCACAGATACGCAGTATTTT.

The chain links TRBV11-3 to TRBJ2-7; no firm D call. Germline CDR1 reads SGHNT; CDR2 reads YENEEA. CDR3 size: 14 residues. The germline V and J ends were trimmed by 0 bases and 3 bases, with 9 bases remaining between them. The CDR3 nucleotides are TGTGCCAGCAGCTTAGATGGCAAGATCTACGAGCAGTACTTC. Amino acid sequence: CASSLDGKIYEQYF. Full variable domain (rest looked up from reference TRBV11-3 and TRBJ2-7): EAGVVQSPRYKIIEKKQPVAFWCNPISGHNTLYWYLQNLGQGPELLIRYENEEAVDDSQLPKDRFSAERLKGVDSTLKIQPAELGDSAVYLCASSLDGKIYEQYFGPGTRLTVT.

This chain connects TRBV14 to TRBJ2-7; D call uncertain. This CDR3 contains 14 residues. Germline values: CDR1 SGHDN, CDR2 FVKESK. The germline V and J ends were trimmed by 1 base and 9 bases, with 16 bases remaining between them. The CDR3 DNA reads as TGTGCCAGCAGCCAAGCGACCATGGGCTATGGGCAGTACTTC. It yields the protein CASSQATMGYGQYF. The variable domain in full, completed from reference TRBV14 and TRBJ2-7, reads EAGVTQFPSHSVIEKGQTVTLRCDPISGHDNLYWYRRVMGKEIKFLLHFVKESKQDESGMPNNRFLAERTGGTYSTLKVQPAELEDSGVYFCASSQATMGYGQYFGPGTRLTVT.

This clone has a handful of counts. Other DNA sequences in this sample translate to the same CDR3. The chain joins TRBV7-6 to TRBJ2-5; tentatively, D is TRBD2 (5 bases). The V end lost 2 bases, the J end lost 4 bases, and 5 bases lay between the germline ends. Per the germline V gene, CDR1 is SGHVS and CDR2 is FNYEAQ. This CDR3 region has 12 residues. CDR3 in DNA: TGTGCCAGCAGCTTAAGCGGAGAGACCCAGTACTTC. Encoded protein: CASSLSGETQYF. The complete variable domain, with remaining parts taken from reference TRBV7-6 and TRBJ2-5, reads GAGVSQSPRYKVTKRGQDVALRCDPISGHVSLYWYRQALGQGPEFLTYFNYEAQQDKSGLPNDRFSAERPEGSISTLTIQRTEQRDSAMYRCASSLSGETQYFGPGTRLLVL.

Turning to this clone: The same CDR3 is also encoded by other DNA sequences in this sample. This sequence joins TRBV2 and TRBJ2-3, with D uncertain. The CDR3 contains 12 residues. The germline V and J ends were trimmed by 1 base and 5 bases, with 4 bases remaining between them. Germline V gene data show CDR1 as SNHLY and CDR2 as FYNNEI. CDR3 in amino acids: CASSEGVDTQYF. The CDR3, as DNA: TGTGCCAGCAGTGAAGGCGTAGATACGCAGTATTTT.

This rearrangement joins TRBV7-9 to TRBJ2-6; D not certain. The germline CDR1 and CDR2 sequences are SEHNR and FQNEAQ (reference sequence). Trimming took off 0 bases at V and 0 bases at J, with 15 bases between the two ends. The CDR3 totals 19 residues. The CDR3 region has the DNA TGTGCCAGCAGCTTAGCGAATTATACACGGATCTCTGGGGCCAACGTCCTGACTTTC. Amino acids: CASSLANYTRISGANVLTF.

The chain combines TRBV4-1 with TRBJ2-5; 7 bases line up with TRBD2. The V gene's germline CDR1 is MGHRA and CDR2 YSYEKL. Trimming took 4 bases from V and 5 from J; bases not matched to a gene: 10. The CDR3 length is 15 residues. DNA of the CDR3: TGCGCCAGCAGCCTCGCCGGGGGGAGGGCTGAGACCCAGTACTTC. Translated, it gives CASSLAGGRAETQYF.

The gene calls are TRBV28 and TRBJ2-5; D unclear. The CDR3 spans 13 residues. V was clipped by 5 bases and J by 4 bases, with 11 bases between them. Germline V gene lookup returns CDR1 MDHEN and CDR2 SYDVKM. The DNA of the CDR3 is TGTGCCAGCAGTCGCCCCCCCGTAGAGACCCAGTACTTC. This translates into CASSRPPVETQYF.

The genes are TRBV2 and TRBJ1-5; D remains ambiguous. V lost 6 bases and J 1 base, leaving 13 bases between the germline ends. The germline CDR1 and CDR2 sequences are SNHLY and FYNNEI. This CDR3 has 15 residues. CDR3 nucleotide sequence: TGTGCCAGCAGCTTCGAGAGGTCGAGCAATCAGCCCCAGCATTTT. This codes for CASSFERSSNQPQHF.

The chain joins TRBV18 to TRBJ1-1; a possible D gene is TRBD1 (6 bases). Germline V gives CDR1 KGHSH, CDR2 LQKENI. Trimming took 0 bases from V and 11 from J, leaving 13 bases between them. The CDR3 spans 13 residues. CDR3 DNA sequence: TGTGCCAGCTCACCACCGACGGGGGCGATGGCTTTCTTT. Amino acids: CASSPPTGAMAFF.

The chain recombines TRBV28 with TRBJ1-1, with a weak D call TRBD1 (5 bases). This CDR3 has 13 residues. The V end lost 7 bases, the J end lost 2 bases, and 11 bases lay between the germline ends. The germline gives CDR1 MDHEN, CDR2 SYDVKM. CDR3 in amino acids: CASNRQINTEAFF. The CDR3 DNA follows: TGTGCCAGCAACCGACAGATAAACACTGAAGCTTTCTTT.

This rearrangement joins TRBV5-1 to TRBJ1-2; no clear D gene. The CDR3 runs to 13 residues. V dropped 4 bases and J dropped 3 bases, with 10 bases sitting between them. Per germline, CDR1 SGHRS and CDR2 YFSETQ. The CDR3 loop reads CASSQDGDYGYTF. Written as DNA, the CDR3 is TGCGCCAGCAGCCAAGACGGTGACTATGGCTACACCTTC.

This clone appeared once. The J gene is TRBJ1-5, the V gene TRBV9; weak D call: TRBD1 (6 bases). The ends were cut back, 2 bases at V and 3 bases at J, with 12 bases in the middle. Germline V gene lookup returns CDR1 SGDLS and CDR2 YYNGEE. The CDR3 length is 15 residues. The CDR3, as DNA: TGTGCCAGCAGCGTGGGGGACACTTCCAATCAGCCCCAGCATTTT. Residues: CASSVGDTSNQPQHF.